One sample yielded the 6 T cell receptor beta chains listed below, sequenced in a study of spatial heterogeneity in lung cancer. Described time point: blood at routine non-recurrence follow-up after resection. Unsorted whole RNA samples from tumor, nontumor lung or frozen PBMC were sequenced. MiXCR, applied by TCRdb to the 5' RACE reads, yields one record per CDR3 protein. There are 95,000 to 130,000 distinct CDR3 sequences in the sample; 9% to 15% occur only once, and about 15% lies in the top ten. Sequencing was performed on PBMCs, taken at follow-up. The receptor set was obtained from a male donor with early-stage non-small cell lung cancer.

This clonotype was seen a handful of times. V and J are TRBV20-1 and TRBJ1-6, with TRBD1 matching over 9 bases. Trimming removed 0 bases from V and 7 bases from J; junction bases left unmatched: 4. The CDR3 runs to 15 residues. The V gene's germline CDR1 is DFQATT and CDR2 SNEGSKA (reference sequence). The CDR3 spells CSARDPGQGNSPLHF. In nucleotides, the CDR3 is TGCAGTGCTAGAGATCCCGGACAGGGGAATTCACCCCTCCACTTT.

With regard to this clonotype: Given a much more abundant clone one base away, this may be a read error. This chain joins TRBV6-6 and TRBJ1-1; the D is unclear. The CDR3 is 13 amino acids. V lost 8 bases to trimming and J lost 0 bases, with 10 bases between them. Germline values: CDR1 MNHNY, CDR2 SVGAGI (reference sequence). CDR3 coding DNA: TGTGCCAGCTCCGTCAGAGTGAACACTGAAGCTTTCTTT. The encoded protein is CASSVRVNTEAFF.

The V call is TRBV12-3 or TRBV12-4, the J call TRBJ1-4; D remains unclear. Between the trimmed V and J ends, which lost 6 bases and 2 bases, there was a span of 13 bases. The CDR3 consists of 15 residues. As DNA, the CDR3 is TGTGCCAGCAGACCTACTGGCTTGACTAATGAAAAACTGTTTTTT. Translation gives CASRPTGLTNEKLFF.

The rearrangement uses TRBV5-1 and TRBJ1-5, with D uncertain. Between the trimmed V and J ends, which lost 0 bases and 5 bases, there was a span of 6 bases. The CDR3 loop spans 13 amino acids. The germline CDR1 and CDR2 sequences are SGHRS and YFSETQ. CDR3 sequence: CASSLEGHQPQHF. The DNA of the CDR3 is TGCGCCAGCAGCTTGGAGGGTCATCAGCCCCAGCATTTT.

The chain employs TRBV20-1 and TRBJ2-6; the match to TRBD2 covers 10 bases. The junction had 5 bases not matched to a gene; V was cut back by 6 bases and J by 0 bases. From germline, CDR1 is DFQATT and CDR2 SNEGSKA (reference sequence). This CDR3 is built from 16 residues. The DNA of the CDR3 is TGCAGTGCGCCACTAGCGGGGAGCTCTGGGGCCAACGTCCTGACTTTC. Translated: CSAPLAGSSGANVLTF.

The V call is TRBV10-2, the J call TRBJ2-5; no definite D call. Per germline, CDR1 WSHSY and CDR2 SAAADI. With 4 bases removed from V and 0 bases from J, the gap between germline ends came to 6 bases. This CDR3 contains 13 residues. In DNA form, the CDR3 reads TGCGCCAGCAGTGGAGCGTACCAAGAGACCCAGTACTTC. The encoded protein is CASSGAYQETQYF.